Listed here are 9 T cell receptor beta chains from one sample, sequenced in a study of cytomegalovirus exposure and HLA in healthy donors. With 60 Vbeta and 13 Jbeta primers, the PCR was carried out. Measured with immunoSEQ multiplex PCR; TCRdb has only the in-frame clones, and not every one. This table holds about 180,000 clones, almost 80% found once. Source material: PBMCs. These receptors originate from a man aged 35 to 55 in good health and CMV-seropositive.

This CDR3 is CASSTPELEQFF. CDR3 DNA sequence: TGTGCCAGCAGCACCCCCGAACTTGAGCAGTTCTTC. The chain employs TRBV11-2 and TRBJ2-1; no clear D. Germline CDR1 and CDR2: SGHAT and FQNNGV. Trimming took 5 bases from V and 9 from J, leaving 11 bases between them. The CDR3 extends over 12 amino acids. The whole variable domain, filled in from reference TRBV11-2 and TRBJ2-1, reads EAGVAQSPRYKIIEKRQSVAFWCNPISGHATLYWYQQILGQGPKLLIQFQNNGVVDDSQLPKDRFSAERLKGVDSTLKIQPAKLEDSAVYLCASSTPELEQFFGPGTRLTVL.

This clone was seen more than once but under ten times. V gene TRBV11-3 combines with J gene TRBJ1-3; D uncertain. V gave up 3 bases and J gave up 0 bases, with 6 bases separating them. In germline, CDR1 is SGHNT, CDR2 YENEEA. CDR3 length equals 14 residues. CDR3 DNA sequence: TGTGCCAGCAGCTTTCTCCGCTCTGGAAACACCATATATTTT. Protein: CASSFLRSGNTIYF.

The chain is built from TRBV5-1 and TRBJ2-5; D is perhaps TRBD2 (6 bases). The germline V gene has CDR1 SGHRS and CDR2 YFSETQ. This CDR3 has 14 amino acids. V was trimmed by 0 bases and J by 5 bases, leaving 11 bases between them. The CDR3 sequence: CASSLATGEETQYF. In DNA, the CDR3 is TGCGCCAGCAGCTTGGCGACGGGGGAGGAGACCCAGTACTTC.

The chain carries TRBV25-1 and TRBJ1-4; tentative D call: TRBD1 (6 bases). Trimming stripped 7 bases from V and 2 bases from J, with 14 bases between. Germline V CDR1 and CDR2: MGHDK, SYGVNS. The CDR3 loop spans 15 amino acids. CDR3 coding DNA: TGTGCCAGCACAGGGGCCATGGGCACTAATGAAAAACTGTTTTTT. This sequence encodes CASTGAMGTNEKLFF.

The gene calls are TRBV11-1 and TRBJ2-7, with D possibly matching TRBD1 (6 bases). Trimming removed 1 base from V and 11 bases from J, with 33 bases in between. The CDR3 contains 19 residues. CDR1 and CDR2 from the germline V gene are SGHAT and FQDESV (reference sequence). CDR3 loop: CASSLGMDRGLTSPRSKYF. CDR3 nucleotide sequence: TGTGCCAGCAGCTTAGGCATGGACAGAGGATTAACCTCCCCACGGTCTAAGTACTTC.

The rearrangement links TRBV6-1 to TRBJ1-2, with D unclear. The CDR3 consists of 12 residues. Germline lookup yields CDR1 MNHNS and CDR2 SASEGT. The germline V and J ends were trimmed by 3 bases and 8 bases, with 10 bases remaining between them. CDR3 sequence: CASSDRVEGYTF. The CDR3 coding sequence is TGTGCCAGCAGTGATCGAGTGGAGGGCTACACCTTC.

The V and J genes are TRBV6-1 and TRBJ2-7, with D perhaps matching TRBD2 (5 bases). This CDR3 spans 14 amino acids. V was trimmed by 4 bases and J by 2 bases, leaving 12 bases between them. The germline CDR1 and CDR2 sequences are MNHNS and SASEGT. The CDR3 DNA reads TGTGCCAGCAGTGTTGGTAGCGTGGCCTACGAGCAGTACTTC. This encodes CASSVGSVAYEQYF.

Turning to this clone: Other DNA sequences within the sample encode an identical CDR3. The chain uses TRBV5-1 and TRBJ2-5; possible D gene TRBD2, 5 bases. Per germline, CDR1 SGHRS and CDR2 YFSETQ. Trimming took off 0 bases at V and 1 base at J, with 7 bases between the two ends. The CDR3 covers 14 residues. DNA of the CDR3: TGCGCCAGCAGCTTGGTTACTAGCCAAGAGACCCAGTACTTC. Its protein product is CASSLVTSQETQYF.

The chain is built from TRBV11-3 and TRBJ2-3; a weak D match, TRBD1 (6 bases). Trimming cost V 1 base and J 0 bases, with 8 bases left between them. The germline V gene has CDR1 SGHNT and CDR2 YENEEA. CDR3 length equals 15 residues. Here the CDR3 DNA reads TGTGCCAGCAGCTTAGCAGGGGCTAGCACAGATACGCAGTATTTT. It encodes CASSLAGASTDTQYF.